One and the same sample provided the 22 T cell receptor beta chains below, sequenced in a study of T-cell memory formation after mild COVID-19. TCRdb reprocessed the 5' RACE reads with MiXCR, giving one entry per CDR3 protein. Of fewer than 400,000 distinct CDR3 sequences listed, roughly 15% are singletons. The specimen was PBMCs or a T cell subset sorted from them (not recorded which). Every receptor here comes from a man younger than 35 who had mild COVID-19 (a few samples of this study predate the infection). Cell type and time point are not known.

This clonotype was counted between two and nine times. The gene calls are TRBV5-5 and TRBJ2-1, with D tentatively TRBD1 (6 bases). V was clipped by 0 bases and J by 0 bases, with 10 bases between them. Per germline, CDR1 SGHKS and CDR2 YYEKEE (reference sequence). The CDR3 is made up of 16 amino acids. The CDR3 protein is CASSLGQGYSYNEQFF. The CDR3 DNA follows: TGTGCCAGCAGCTTGGGTCAGGGGTACTCCTACAATGAGCAGTTCTTC.

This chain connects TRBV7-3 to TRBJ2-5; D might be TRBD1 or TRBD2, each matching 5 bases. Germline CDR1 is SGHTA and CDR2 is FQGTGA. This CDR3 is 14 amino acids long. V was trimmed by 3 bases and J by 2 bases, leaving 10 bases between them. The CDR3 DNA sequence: TGTGCCAGCAGCTTTACCGGGACGCAAGAGACCCAGTACTTC. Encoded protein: CASSFTGTQETQYF. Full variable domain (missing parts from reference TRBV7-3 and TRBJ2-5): GAGVSQTPSNKVTEKGKYVELRCDPISGHTALYWYRQSLGQGPEFLIYFQGTGAADDSGLPNDRFFAVRPEGSVSTLKIQRTERGDSAVYLCASSFTGTQETQYFGPGTRLLVL.

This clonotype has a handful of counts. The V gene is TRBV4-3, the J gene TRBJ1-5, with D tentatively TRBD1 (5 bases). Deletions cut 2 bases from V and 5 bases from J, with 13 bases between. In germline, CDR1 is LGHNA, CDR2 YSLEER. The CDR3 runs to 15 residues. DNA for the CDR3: TGCGCCAGCAGCCAAAACGGGGGGGAGTATCAGCCCCAGCATTTT. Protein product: CASSQNGGEYQPQHF.

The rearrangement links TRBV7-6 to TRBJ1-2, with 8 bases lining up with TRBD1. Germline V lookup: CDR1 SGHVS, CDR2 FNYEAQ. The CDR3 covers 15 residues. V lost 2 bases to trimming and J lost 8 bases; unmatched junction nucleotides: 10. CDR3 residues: CASSLRDQGAEGYTF. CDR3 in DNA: TGTGCCAGCAGCTTAAGAGATCAGGGGGCGGAGGGCTACACCTTC. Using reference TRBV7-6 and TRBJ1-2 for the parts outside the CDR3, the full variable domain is GAGVSQSPRYKVTKRGQDVALRCDPISGHVSLYWYRQALGQGPEFLTYFNYEAQQDKSGLPNDRFSAERPEGSISTLTIQRTEQRDSAMYRCASSLRDQGAEGYTFGSGTRLTVV.

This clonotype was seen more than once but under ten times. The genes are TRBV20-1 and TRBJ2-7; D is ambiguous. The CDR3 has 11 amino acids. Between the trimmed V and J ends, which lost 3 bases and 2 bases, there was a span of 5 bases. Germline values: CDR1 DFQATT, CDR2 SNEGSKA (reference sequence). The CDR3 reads CSARGTYEQYV. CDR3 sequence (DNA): TGCAGTGCTAGGGGAACCTACGAGCAGTACGTC.

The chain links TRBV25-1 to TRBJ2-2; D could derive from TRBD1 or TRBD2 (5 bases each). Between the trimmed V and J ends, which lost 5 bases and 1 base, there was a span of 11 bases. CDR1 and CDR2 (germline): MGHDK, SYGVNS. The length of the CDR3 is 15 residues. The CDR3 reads CASSQRTRNTGELFF. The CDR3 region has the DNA TGTGCCAGCAGTCAGCGGACAAGGAACACCGGGGAGCTGTTTTTT.

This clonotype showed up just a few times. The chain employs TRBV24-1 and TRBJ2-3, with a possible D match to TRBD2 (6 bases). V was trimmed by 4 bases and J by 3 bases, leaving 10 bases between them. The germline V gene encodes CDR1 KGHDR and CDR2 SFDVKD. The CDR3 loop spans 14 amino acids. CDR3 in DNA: TGTGCCACCAGTGACCCGGCGGGAACAGATACGCAGTATTTT. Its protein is CATSDPAGTDTQYF.

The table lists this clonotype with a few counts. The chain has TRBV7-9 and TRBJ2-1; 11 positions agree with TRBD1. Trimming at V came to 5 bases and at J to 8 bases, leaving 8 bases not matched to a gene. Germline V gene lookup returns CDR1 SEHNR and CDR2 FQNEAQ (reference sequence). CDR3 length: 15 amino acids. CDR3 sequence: CASSVRDRGVDEQFF. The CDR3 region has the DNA TGTGCCAGCAGCGTCCGGGACAGGGGGGTTGATGAGCAGTTCTTC.

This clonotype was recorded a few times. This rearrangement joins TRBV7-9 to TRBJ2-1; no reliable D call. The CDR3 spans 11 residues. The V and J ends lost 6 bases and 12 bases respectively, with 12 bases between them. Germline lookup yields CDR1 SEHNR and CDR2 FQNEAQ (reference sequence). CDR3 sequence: CASSPLGWQFF. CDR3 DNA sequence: TGTGCCAGCAGTCCTTTGGGCTGGCAGTTCTTC.

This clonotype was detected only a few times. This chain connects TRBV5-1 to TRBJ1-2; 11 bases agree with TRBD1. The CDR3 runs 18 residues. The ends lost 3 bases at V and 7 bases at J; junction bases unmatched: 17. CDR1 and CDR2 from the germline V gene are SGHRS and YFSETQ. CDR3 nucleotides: TGCGCCAGCAGCTCGATTCCCGGGACAGGGGGATATTCTGGTGGCTACACCTTC. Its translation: CASSSIPGTGGYSGGYTF.

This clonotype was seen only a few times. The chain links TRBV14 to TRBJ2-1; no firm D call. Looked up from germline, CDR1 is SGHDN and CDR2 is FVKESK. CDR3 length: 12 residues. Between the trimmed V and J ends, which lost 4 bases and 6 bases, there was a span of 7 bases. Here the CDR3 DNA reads TGTGCCAGCAGCCTCACCCTCAATGAGCAGTTCTTC. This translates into CASSLTLNEQFF.

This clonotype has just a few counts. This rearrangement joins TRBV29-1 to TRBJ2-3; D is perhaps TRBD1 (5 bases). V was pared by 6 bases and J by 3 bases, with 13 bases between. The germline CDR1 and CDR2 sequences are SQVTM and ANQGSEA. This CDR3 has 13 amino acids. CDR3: CSVWAGRTDTQYF. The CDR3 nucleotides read TGCAGCGTGTGGGCAGGGCGTACAGATACGCAGTATTTT.

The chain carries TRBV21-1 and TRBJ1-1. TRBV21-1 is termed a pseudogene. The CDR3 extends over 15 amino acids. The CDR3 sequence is CASSKARHRNTEAFF. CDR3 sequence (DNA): TGTGCCAGCAGCAAAGCGCGGCACAGGAACACTGAAGCTTTCTTT.

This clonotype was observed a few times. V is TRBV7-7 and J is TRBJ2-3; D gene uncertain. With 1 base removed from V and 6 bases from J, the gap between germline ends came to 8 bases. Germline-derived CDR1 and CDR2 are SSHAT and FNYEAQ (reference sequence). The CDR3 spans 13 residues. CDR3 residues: CASSLEVGDTQYF. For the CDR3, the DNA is TGTGCCAGCAGCTTAGAAGTCGGGGATACGCAGTATTTT.

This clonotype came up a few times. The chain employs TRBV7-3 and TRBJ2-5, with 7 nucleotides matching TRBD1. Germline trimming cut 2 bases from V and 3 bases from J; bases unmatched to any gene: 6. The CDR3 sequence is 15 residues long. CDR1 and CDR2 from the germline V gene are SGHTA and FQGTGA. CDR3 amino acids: CASSLGIGGKETQYF. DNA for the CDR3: TGTGCCAGCAGCTTAGGGATAGGGGGCAAAGAGACCCAGTACTTC.

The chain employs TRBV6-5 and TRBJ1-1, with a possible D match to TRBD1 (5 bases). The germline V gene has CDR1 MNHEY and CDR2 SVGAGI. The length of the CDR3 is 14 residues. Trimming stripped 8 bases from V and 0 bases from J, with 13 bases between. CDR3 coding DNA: TGTGCCAGCCCCCCCCAGGGCATGAACACTGAAGCTTTCTTT. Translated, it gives CASPPQGMNTEAFF.

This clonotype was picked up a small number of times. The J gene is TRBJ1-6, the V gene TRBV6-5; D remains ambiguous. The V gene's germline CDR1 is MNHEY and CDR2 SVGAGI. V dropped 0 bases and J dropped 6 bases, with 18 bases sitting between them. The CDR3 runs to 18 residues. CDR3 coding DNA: TGTGCCAGCAGTTACTCGATTAGGCCGGGCAGATTTAATTCACCCCTCCACTTT. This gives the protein CASSYSIRPGRFNSPLHF.

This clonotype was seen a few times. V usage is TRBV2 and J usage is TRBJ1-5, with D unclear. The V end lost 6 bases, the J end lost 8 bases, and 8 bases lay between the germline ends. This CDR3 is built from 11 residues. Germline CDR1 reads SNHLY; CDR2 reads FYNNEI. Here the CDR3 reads CASSLVEPQHF. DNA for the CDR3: TGTGCCAGCAGCCTGGTGGAGCCCCAGCATTTT.

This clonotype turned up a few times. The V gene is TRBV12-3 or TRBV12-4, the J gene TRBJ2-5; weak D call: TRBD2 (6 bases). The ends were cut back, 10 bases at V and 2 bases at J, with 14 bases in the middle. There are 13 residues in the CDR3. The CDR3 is CATARDWQETQYF. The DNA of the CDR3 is TGTGCCACCGCCCGGGACTGGCAAGAGACCCAGTACTTC.

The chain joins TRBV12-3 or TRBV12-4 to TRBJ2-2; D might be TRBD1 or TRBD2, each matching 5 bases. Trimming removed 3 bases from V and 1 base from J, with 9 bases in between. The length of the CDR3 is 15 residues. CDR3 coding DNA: TGTGCCAGCAGTTTCGGGGCTGTGAACACCGGGGAGCTGTTTTTT. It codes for CASSFGAVNTGELFF.

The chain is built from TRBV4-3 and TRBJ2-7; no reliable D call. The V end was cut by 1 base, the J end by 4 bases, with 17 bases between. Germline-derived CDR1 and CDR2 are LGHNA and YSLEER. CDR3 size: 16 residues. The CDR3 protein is CASSQGRSVKSYEQYF. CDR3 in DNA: TGCGCCAGCAGCCAAGGTCGCAGCGTCAAAAGTTACGAGCAGTACTTC.

The CDR3 region is CASSYSAGALHF. DNA of the CDR3: TGTGCCAGCAGTTACTCGGCGGGGGCCCTCCACTTT. J is TRBJ1-6 and V is TRBV6-5; maybe TRBD1 (5 bases). Germline lookup yields CDR1 MNHEY and CDR2 SVGAGI. This CDR3 region has 12 residues. Trimming stripped 0 bases from V and 14 bases from J, with 8 bases between.